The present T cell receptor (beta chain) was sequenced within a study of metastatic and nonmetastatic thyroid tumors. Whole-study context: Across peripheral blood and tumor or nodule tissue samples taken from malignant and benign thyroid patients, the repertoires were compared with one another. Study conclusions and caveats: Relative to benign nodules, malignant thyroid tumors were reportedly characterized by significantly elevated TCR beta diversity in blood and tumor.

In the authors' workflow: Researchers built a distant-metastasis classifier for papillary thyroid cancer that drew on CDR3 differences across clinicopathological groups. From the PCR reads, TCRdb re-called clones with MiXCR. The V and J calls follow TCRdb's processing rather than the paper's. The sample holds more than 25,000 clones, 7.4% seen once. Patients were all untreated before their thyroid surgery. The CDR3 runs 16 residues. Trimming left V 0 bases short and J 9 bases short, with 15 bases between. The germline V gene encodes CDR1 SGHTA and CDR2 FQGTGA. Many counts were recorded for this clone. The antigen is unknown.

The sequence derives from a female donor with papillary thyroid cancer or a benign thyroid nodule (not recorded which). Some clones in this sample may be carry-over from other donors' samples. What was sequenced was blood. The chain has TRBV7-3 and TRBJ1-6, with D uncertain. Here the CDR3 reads CASSLTSTEKGSPLHF. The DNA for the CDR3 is TGTGCCAGCAGCTTAACGTCCACTGAAAAGGGTTCACCCCTCCACTTT.